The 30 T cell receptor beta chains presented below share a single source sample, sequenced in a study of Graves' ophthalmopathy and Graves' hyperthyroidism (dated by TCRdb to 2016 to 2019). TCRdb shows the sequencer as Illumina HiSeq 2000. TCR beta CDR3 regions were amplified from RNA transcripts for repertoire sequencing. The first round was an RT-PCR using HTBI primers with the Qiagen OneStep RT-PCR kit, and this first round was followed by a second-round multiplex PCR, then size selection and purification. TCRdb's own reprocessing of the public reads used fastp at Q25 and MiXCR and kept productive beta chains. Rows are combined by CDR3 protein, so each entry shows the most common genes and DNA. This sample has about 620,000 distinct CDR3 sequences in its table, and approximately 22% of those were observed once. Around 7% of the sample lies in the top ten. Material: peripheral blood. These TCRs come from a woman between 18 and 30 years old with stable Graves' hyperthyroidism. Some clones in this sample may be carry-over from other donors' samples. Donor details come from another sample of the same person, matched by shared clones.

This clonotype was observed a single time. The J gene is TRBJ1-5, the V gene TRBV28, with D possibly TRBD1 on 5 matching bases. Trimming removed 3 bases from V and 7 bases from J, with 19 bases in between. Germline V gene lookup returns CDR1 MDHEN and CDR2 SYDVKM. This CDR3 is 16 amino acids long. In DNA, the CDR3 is TGTGCCAGCAGTTTTGGGGGGACCGTCTCTATCCAGCCCCAGCATTTT. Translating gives CASSFGGTVSIQPQHF.

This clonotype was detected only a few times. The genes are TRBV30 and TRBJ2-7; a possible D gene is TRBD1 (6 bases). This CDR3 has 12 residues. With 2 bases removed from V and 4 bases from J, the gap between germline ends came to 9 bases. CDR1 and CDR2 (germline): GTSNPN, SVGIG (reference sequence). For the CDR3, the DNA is TGTGCCTGGAGTATGGGGGCTTACGAGCAGTACTTC. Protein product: CAWSMGAYEQYF. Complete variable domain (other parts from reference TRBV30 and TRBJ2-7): SQTIHQWPATLVQPVGSPLSLECTVEGTSNPNLYWYRQAAGRGLQLLFYSVGIGQISSEVPQNLSASRPQDRQFILSSKKLLLSDSGFYLCAWSMGAYEQYFGPGTRLTVT.

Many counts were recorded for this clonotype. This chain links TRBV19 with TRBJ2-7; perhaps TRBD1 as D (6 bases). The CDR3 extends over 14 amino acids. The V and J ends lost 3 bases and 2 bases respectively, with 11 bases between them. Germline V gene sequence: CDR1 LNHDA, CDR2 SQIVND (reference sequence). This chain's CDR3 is CASSIRQGPYEQYF. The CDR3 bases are TGTGCCAGTAGTATCAGGCAGGGGCCCTACGAGCAGTACTTC. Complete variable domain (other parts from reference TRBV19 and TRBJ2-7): DGGITQSPKYLFRKEGQNVTLSCEQNLNHDAMYWYRQDPGQGLRLIYYSQIVNDFQKGDIAEGYSVSREKKESFPLTVTSAQKNPTAFYLCASSIRQGPYEQYFGPGTRLTVT.

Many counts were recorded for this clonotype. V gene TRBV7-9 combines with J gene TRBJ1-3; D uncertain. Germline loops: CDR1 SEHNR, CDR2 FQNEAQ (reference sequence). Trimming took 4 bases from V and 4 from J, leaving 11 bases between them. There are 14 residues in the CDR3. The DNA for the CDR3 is TGTGCCAGCAGCTCACGGACCCTCGGAAACACCATATATTTT. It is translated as CASSSRTLGNTIYF.

The CDR3 region has the DNA TGTGCCAGCAGTTACATAGGGTACCCCGGGGAGCTGTTTTTT. Translated, it gives CASSYIGYPGELFF. V gene TRBV6-2 or TRBV6-3 combines with J gene TRBJ2-2; no firm D call. Germline V gene lookup returns CDR1 MNHEY and CDR2 SVGEGT. Between the trimmed V and J ends, which lost 2 bases and 6 bases, there was a span of 10 bases. The CDR3 spans 14 residues.

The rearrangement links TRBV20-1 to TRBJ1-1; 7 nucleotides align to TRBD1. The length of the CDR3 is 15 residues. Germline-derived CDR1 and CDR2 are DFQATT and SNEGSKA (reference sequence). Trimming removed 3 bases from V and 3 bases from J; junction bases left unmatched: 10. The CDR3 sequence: CSASSNRGWYTEAFF. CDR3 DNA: TGCAGTGCTAGCTCTAACAGGGGATGGTACACTGAAGCTTTCTTT.

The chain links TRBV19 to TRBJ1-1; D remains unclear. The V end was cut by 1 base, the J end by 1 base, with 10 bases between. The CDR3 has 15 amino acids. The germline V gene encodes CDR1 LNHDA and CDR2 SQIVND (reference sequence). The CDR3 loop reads CASSIGWTANTEAFF. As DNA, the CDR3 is TGTGCCAGTAGTATAGGGTGGACCGCGAACACTGAAGCTTTCTTT. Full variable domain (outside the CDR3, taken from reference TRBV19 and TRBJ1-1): DGGITQSPKYLFRKEGQNVTLSCEQNLNHDAMYWYRQDPGQGLRLIYYSQIVNDFQKGDIAEGYSVSREKKESFPLTVTSAQKNPTAFYLCASSIGWTANTEAFFGQGTRLTVV.

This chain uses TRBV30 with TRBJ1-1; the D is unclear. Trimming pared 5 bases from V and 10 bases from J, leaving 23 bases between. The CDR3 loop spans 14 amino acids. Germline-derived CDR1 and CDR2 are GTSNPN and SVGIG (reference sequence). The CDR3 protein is CAWGRDGSAVGAFF. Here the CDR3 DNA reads TGTGCCTGGGGAAGAGACGGGTCAGCGGTTGGAGCTTTCTTT.

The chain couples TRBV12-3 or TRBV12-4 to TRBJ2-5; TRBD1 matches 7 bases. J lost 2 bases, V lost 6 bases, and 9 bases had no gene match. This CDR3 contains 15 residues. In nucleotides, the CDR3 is TGTGCCAGCAGGGTATGGGGACAGTCGCAAGAGACCCAGTACTTC. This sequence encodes CASRVWGQSQETQYF.

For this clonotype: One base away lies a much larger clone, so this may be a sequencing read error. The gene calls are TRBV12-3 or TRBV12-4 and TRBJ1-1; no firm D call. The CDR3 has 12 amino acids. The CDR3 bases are TGTTCCAGCAGTCCCTGGGGTCCTGAAGCTTTCTTT. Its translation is CSSSPWGPEAFF.

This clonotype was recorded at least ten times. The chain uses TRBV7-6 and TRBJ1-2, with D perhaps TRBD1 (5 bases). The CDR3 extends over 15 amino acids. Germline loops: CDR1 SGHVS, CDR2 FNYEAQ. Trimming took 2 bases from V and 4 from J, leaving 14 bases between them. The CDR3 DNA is TGTGCCAGCAGCTTAAACCGGGGCTTGACCTATGGCTACACCTTC. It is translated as CASSLNRGLTYGYTF.

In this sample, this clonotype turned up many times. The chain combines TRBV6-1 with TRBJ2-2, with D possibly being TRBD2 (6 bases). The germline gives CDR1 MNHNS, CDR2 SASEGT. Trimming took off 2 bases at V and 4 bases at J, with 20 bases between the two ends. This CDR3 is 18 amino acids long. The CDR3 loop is CASSELRLGGTVTGELFF. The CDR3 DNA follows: TGTGCCAGCAGTGAATTAAGACTCGGCGGGACGGTCACCGGGGAGCTGTTTTTT.

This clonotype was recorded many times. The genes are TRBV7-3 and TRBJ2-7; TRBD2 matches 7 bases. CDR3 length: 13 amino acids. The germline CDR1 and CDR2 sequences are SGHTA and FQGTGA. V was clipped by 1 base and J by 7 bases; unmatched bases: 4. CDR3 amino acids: CASSLNLGGEQYF. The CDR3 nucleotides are TGTGCCAGCAGCTTAAATTTGGGGGGGGAGCAGTACTTC.

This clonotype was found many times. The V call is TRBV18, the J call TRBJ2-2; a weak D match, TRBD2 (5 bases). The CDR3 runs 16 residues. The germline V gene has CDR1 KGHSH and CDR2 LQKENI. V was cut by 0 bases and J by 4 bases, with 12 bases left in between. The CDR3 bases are TGTGCCAGCTCACCACCACGGAGGAGCACCACCGGGGAGCTGTTTTTT. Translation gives CASSPPRRSTTGELFF.

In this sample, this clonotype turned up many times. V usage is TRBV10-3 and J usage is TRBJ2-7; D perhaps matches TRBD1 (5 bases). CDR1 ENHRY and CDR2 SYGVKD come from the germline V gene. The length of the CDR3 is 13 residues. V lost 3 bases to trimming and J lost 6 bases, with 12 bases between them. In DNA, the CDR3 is TGTGCCATCAGTGACAGGGAAGGGTCCGAGCAGTACTTC. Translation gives CAISDREGSEQYF.

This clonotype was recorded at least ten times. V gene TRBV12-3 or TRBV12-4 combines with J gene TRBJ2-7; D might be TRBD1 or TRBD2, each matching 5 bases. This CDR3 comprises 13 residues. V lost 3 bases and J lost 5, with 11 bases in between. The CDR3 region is CASSLGVWDEQYF. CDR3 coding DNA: TGTGCCAGCAGTTTGGGGGTGTGGGACGAGCAGTACTTC.

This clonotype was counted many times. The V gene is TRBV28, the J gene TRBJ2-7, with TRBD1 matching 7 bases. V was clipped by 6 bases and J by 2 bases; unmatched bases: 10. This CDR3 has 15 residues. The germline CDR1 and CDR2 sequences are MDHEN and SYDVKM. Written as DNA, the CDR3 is TGTGCCAGCAGCAGAACCGGGACAGCCACCTACGAGCAGTACTTC. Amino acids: CASSRTGTATYEQYF.

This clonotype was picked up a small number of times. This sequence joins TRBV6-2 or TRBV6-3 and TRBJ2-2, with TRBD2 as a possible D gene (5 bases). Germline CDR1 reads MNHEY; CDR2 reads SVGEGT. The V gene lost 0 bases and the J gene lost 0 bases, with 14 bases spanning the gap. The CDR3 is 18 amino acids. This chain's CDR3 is CASSYSGEAAPNTGELFF. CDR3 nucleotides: TGTGCCAGCAGTTACTCTGGGGAAGCGGCTCCGAACACCGGGGAGCTGTTTTTT.

The CDR3 nucleotides read TGTGCCACCAGCAGAGATCTAGGGCAGAACACTGAAGCTTTCTTT. This encodes CATSRDLGQNTEAFF. V is TRBV15 and J is TRBJ1-1, with no clear D. CDR1 and CDR2 from the germline V gene are LNHNV and YYDKDF (reference sequence). Trimming shortened V by 0 bases and J by 1 base, and 9 bases separated the two germline ends. There are 15 residues in the CDR3.

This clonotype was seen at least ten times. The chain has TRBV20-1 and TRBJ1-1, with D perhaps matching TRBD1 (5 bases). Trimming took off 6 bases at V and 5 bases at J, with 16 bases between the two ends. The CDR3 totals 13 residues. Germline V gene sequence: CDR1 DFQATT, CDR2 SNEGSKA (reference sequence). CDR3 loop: CSASTRGVTEAFF. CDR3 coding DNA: TGCAGTGCCTCTACTCGAGGGGTTACTGAAGCTTTCTTT.

CDR3 coding DNA: TGCGCCAGCAGTGCCTATCGGGGGGGCCTCTACGAGCAGTACTTC. This translates into CASSAYRGGLYEQYF. The rearrangement joins TRBV10-1 to TRBJ2-7; 8 nucleotides match TRBD2. The trim removed 4 bases at V and 3 bases at J, leaving 8 bases unmatched. The V gene's germline CDR1 is WNHNN and CDR2 SYGVQD (reference sequence). The CDR3 has 15 amino acids.

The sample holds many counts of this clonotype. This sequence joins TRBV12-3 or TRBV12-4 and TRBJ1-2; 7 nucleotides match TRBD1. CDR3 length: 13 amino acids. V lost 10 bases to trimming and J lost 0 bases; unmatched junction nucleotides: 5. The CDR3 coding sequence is TGTGCCACGACAGGGAGAGCTAACTATGGCTACACCTTC. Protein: CATTGRANYGYTF.

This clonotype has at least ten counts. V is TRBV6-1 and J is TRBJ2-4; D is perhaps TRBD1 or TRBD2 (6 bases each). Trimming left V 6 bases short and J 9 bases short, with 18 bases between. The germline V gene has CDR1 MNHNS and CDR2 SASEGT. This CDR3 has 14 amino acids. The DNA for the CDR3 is TGTGCCAGCAGGCCACAACAAGGAGGGGGCATTCAGTACTTC. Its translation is CASRPQQGGGIQYF.

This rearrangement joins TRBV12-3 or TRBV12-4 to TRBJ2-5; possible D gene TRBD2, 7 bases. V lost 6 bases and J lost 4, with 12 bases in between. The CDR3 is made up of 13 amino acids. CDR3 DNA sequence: TGTGCCAGCAGGGGGGGGGCCGGAGAGACCCAGTACTTC. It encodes CASRGGAGETQYF.

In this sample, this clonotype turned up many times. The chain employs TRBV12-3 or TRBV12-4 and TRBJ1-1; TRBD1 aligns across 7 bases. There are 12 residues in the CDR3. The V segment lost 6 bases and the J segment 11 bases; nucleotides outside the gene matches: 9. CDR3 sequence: CASRFYRGPAFF. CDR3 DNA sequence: TGTGCCAGCAGGTTTTACAGGGGACCCGCTTTCTTT.

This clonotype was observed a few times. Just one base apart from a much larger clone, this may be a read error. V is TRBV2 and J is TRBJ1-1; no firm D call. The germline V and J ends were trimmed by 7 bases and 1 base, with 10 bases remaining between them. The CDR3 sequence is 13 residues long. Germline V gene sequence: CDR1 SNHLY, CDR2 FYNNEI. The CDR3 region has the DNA TGTGCCAGCATTGGGCGGGGGAACACTGAAGCTTTCTTT. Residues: CASIGRGNTEAFF. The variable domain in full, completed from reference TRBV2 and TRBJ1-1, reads EPEVTQTPSHQVTQMGQEVILRCVPISNHLYFYWYRQILGQKVEFLVSFYNNEISEKSEIFDDQFSVERPDGSNFTLKIRSTKLEDSAMYFCASIGRGNTEAFFGQGTRLTVV.

The CDR3 nucleotides read TGTGCCAGCAGTTTTAGCCCCCAGGGTACGCTGTCTGGCTACACCTTC. This sequence encodes CASSFSPQGTLSGYTF. V gene TRBV12-3 or TRBV12-4 combines with J gene TRBJ1-2; tentative D call: TRBD1 (5 bases). Deletions cut 3 bases from V and 7 bases from J, with 21 bases between. The CDR3 runs to 16 residues.

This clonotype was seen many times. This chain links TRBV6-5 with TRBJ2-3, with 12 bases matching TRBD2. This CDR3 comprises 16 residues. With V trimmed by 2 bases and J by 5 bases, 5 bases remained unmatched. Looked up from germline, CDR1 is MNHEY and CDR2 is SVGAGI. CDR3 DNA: TGTGCCAGCAGTTACACCGGACTAGCGGGAAGAGATACGCAGTATTTT. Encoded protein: CASSYTGLAGRDTQYF.

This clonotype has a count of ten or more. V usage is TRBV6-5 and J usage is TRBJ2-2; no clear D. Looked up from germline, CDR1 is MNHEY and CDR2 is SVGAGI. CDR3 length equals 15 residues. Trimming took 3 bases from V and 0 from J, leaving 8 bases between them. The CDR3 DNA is TGTGCCAGCAGTTATCTCATTGCGAACACCGGGGAGCTGTTTTTT. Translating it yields CASSYLIANTGELFF.

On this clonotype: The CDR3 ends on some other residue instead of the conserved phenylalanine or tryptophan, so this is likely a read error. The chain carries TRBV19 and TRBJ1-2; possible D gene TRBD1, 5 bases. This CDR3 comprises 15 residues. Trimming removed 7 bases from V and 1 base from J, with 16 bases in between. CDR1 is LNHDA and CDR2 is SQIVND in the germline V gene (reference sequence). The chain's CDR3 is CASTPGDGINYGYTS. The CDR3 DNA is TGTGCCAGTACCCCTGGGGACGGTATTAACTATGGCTACACCTCC.